These T cell receptor beta chains were read from a single sample in a study of blood T cells in healthy people across ages. TCRdb ran MiXCR on the 5' RACE reads and lists one entry per CDR3 protein. The sample lists more than 600,000 distinct CDR3 sequences; roughly 25% were seen once. These data also featured in a second study, about T cells of mothers and their children.

The sequenced material came from blood. The receptor set was obtained from a boy younger than 18 in good health. Each CDR3 is given with its conserved first and last residue. Each record gives: clone size, D gene, CDR3 length, V gene, J gene, CDR3 DNA, CDR3 protein. D genes are given only for firm matches. Rows give clone size only sometimes, using once, few, many, or a class for an expanded clone.

>-|-|15|TRBV12-3/TRBV12-4|TRBJ2-7
TGTGCCAGCAGTTTATCCTCAGGGATCTACCACGAGCAGTACTTC
CASSLSSGIYHEQYF
>-|-|17|TRBV12-3/TRBV12-4|TRBJ1-2
TGTGCCAGCAGTTCGCCCACCTTTTACCATATCCCCTATGGCTACACCTTC
CASSSPTFYHIPYGYTF
>-|TRBD1|16|TRBV13|TRBJ2-3
TGTGCCAGCAGCGCCCCCGGGACAGGGGGCTCAGATACGCAGTATTTT
CASSAPGTGGSDTQYF
>few|-|13|TRBV2|TRBJ2-5
TGTGCCAGCATTAACAGGCGCCAAGAGACCCAGTACTTC
CASINRRQETQYF
>-|-|12|TRBV7-3|TRBJ2-3
TGTGCCGGCAGCTCGGAAGGGGCTACGCAGTATTTT
CAGSSEGATQYF
>-|-|15|TRBV4-3|TRBJ2-5
TGCGCCAGCAGCCTATACGGCGGGGTGGTAGAGACCCAGTACTTC
CASSLYGGVVETQYF
>-|-|13|TRBV15|TRBJ1-2
TGTGCCACCAGCAAGGGGGAACGGGAAGGCTACACCTTC
CATSKGEREGYTF
>-|TRBD1|16|TRBV4-3|TRBJ2-3
TGCGCCAGCAGCCAAGATTACAGGGGGCTAGGAGATACGCAGTATTTT
CASSQDYRGLGDTQYF
>few|-|15|TRBV9|TRBJ1-5
TGTGCCAGCAGCGTAGGAGACAGTGCCGAGCAGCCCCAGCATTTT
CASSVGDSAEQPQHF
>few|-|13|TRBV7-6|TRBJ2-5
TGTGCCAGCAGCTTAAGCGCTCCGAGGGAGCAGTACTTC
CASSLSAPREQYF
>many|TRBD2|15|TRBV7-3|TRBJ2-1
TGTGCCAGCAGCTTAACACTAGCGGGCTATAATGAGCAGTTCTTC
CASSLTLAGYNEQFF
>-|-|13|TRBV29-1|TRBJ2-3
TGCAGCGCCGGGGGCGGGCTCACAGATACGCAGTATTTT
CSAGGGLTDTQYF
>few|TRBD2|16|TRBV7-9|TRBJ2-5
TGTGCCAGCAGCGACGTCCGGGACTACCTACAAGAGACCCAGTACTTC
CASSDVRDYLQETQYF
>-|-|15|TRBV2|TRBJ2-3
TGTGCCAGCAGTGCAGTAGGACAGAGCACAGATACGCAGTATTTT
CASSAVGQSTDTQYF
>few|-|14|TRBV6-2/TRBV6-3|TRBJ2-5
TGTGCCAGCAGTGTCGACAGGAGCCAAGAGACCCAGTACTTC
CASSVDRSQETQYF
>few|-|13|TRBV4-3|TRBJ1-4
TGCGCCAGCAGCCAAGATTCGGGAAAAAAACTGTTTTTT
CASSQDSGKKLFF
>-|TRBD2|16|TRBV10-3|TRBJ2-7
TGTGCCATCAGTGAGGGATCTAGCGGGATTTCCTACGAGCAGTACTTC
CAISEGSSGISYEQYF
>few|TRBD2|16|TRBV7-2|TRBJ2-7
TGTGCCAGCAGCTTAGAACCTAGCGGGAGGGCTTACGAGCAGTACTTC
CASSLEPSGRAYEQYF
>-|-|15|TRBV14|TRBJ2-3
TGTGCCAGCAGCCCGGGAGTAGCTAGCACAGATACGCAGTGTTTT
CASSPGVASTDTQCF
>-|-|13|TRBV12-3/TRBV12-4|TRBJ1-2
TGTGCCAGCAGCACGGGAGTGAAGGATGGCTACACCTTC
CASSTGVKDGYTF
>few|TRBD2|15|TRBV9|TRBJ2-1
TGTGCCAGCAGCGTAGCGGGGACTAGTTCTAATGAGCAGTTCTTC
CASSVAGTSSNEQFF
>-|-|16|TRBV12-3/TRBV12-4|TRBJ2-7
TGTGCCAGCAGTTTAGCCCCTGGGGGGGCCACCTACGAGCAGTACTTC
CASSLAPGGATYEQYF